These 20 T cell receptor beta chains came from one sample sequenced in a study of blood T cell repertoires in COVID-19. Clones were read by immunoSEQ multiplex PCR, and TCRdb kept only the in-frame ones, dropping some. This sample has more than 40,000 clones, with roughly 91% found just once. The sequencing sample was made of peripheral blood. The source is a man between 45 and 60 years old with active COVID-19.

This clone has only one observation. This chain joins TRBV6-5 and TRBJ2-3, with D possibly TRBD2 on 5 matching bases. CDR1 is MNHEY and CDR2 is SVGAGI in the germline V gene. The V and J ends lost 6 bases and 1 base respectively, with 11 bases between them. The CDR3 covers 14 residues. The CDR3 is CASRAGVGTDTQYF. CDR3 coding DNA: TGTGCCAGCAGGGCGGGCGTGGGCACAGATACGCAGTATTTT.

The rearrangement uses TRBV30 and TRBJ1-2; D uncertain. Trimming shortened V by 2 bases and J by 3 bases, and 10 bases separated the two germline ends. Per germline, CDR1 GTSNPN and CDR2 SVGIG (reference sequence). The CDR3 covers 13 residues. CDR3 sequence reads: CAWSLITDYGYTF. The CDR3 DNA reads as TGTGCCTGGAGTTTAATAACTGACTATGGCTACACCTTC.

This sequence joins TRBV11-2 and TRBJ2-1, with D maybe TRBD2 (5 bases). V dropped 0 bases and J dropped 10 bases, with 10 bases sitting between them. The length of the CDR3 is 13 residues. Germline CDR1 and CDR2: SGHAT and FQNNGV. In nucleotides, the CDR3 is TGTGCCAGCAGCTTAGATCGTCCGGGGGAGCAGTTCTTC. This encodes CASSLDRPGEQFF.

There are a few counts of this clone. The chain couples TRBV2 to TRBJ2-5; 8 nucleotides line up with TRBD2. The CDR3 sequence is 16 residues long. Germline assignment: CDR1 SNHLY and CDR2 FYNNEI. V shed 0 bases and J 5 bases; nucleotides not matched to a gene: 8. CDR3 sequence reads: CASSEAGLAGPETQYF. The CDR3 bases are TGTGCCAGCAGTGAAGCCGGCCTAGCGGGCCCCGAGACCCAGTACTTC. Full variable domain (remainder filled in from reference TRBV2 and TRBJ2-5): EPEVTQTPSHQVTQMGQEVILRCVPISNHLYFYWYRQILGQKVEFLVSFYNNEISEKSEIFDDQFSVERPDGSNFTLKIRSTKLEDSAMYFCASSEAGLAGPETQYFGPGTRLLVL.

This chain links TRBV25-1 with TRBJ1-2; the match to TRBD1 covers 12 bases. CDR1 and CDR2 from the germline V gene are MGHDK and SYGVNS. The CDR3 spans 15 residues. Germline trimming cut 5 bases from V and 5 bases from J; bases unmatched to any gene: 6. The CDR3 here is CASSTGTGGGYGYTF. The DNA for the CDR3 is TGTGCCAGCAGTACCGGGACAGGGGGCGGTTATGGCTACACCTTC.

This clone showed up just once. J is TRBJ1-5 and V is TRBV4-1; 9 positions agree with TRBD1. There are 16 residues in the CDR3. With V trimmed by 4 bases and J by 2 bases, 6 bases remained unmatched. CDR1 and CDR2 from the germline V gene are MGHRA and YSYEKL. The CDR3, as DNA: TGCGCCAGCAGCCCCGAATGGACAGGGGGCAATCAGCCCCAGCATTTT. It yields the protein CASSPEWTGGNQPQHF.

The rearrangement links TRBV4-1 to TRBJ1-5; TRBD1 aligns across 8 bases. The V segment lost 2 bases and the J segment 6 bases; nucleotides outside the gene matches: 3. There are 14 residues in the CDR3. CDR1 and CDR2 (germline): MGHRA, YSYEKL. CDR3 nucleotide sequence: TGCGCCAGCAGCCAAACAGGGGGGGCTCAGCCCCAGCATTTT. This encodes CASSQTGGAQPQHF.

The genes are TRBV6-2 or TRBV6-3 and TRBJ2-3; perhaps TRBD2 as D (5 bases). V lost 2 bases and J 0 bases, leaving 15 bases between the germline ends. The CDR3 runs 17 residues. The germline V gene encodes CDR1 MNHEY and CDR2 SVGEGT. The CDR3 protein is CASSYPSSGLSTDTQYF. The CDR3 coding sequence is TGTGCCAGCAGTTACCCCTCGAGCGGTTTAAGCACAGATACGCAGTATTTT.

This clone has more than one count but fewer than ten. The V and J genes are TRBV6-2 or TRBV6-3 and TRBJ1-5; perhaps TRBD1 as D (5 bases). V was trimmed by 5 bases and J by 1 base, leaving 9 bases between them. Germline V lookup: CDR1 MNHEY, CDR2 SVGEGT. The CDR3 has 14 residues. The CDR3 loop reads CASSKRQSNQPQHF. In DNA form, the CDR3 reads TGTGCCAGCAGTAAGCGACAGAGCAATCAGCCCCAGCATTTT.

The chain links TRBV12-3 or TRBV12-4 to TRBJ1-6, with D hard to call. The length of the CDR3 is 12 residues. Trimming took off 2 bases at V and 11 bases at J, with 7 bases between the two ends. This chain's CDR3 is CASSLTQTPLHF. DNA for the CDR3: TGTGCCAGCAGTTTAACGCAGACACCCCTCCACTTT.

The table lists this clone with a count of one. The V gene is TRBV28, the J gene TRBJ2-2; no reliable D call. There are 13 residues in the CDR3. CDR1 MDHEN and CDR2 SYDVKM come from the germline V gene. V was cut by 3 bases and J by 1 base, with 3 bases left in between. CDR3 loop: CASSFVNTGELFF. The CDR3 nucleotides read TGTGCCAGCAGTTTCGTGAACACCGGGGAGCTGTTTTTT.

The rearrangement joins TRBV6-2 or TRBV6-3 to TRBJ2-1, with TRBD2 matching 12 bases. The V gene end was trimmed by 4 bases and the J gene end by 6 bases; junction bases not matched to a gene: 4. The CDR3 has 15 amino acids. Germline CDR1 is MNHEY and CDR2 is SVGEGT. Here the CDR3 reads CASSSPSGRGNEQFF. CDR3 sequence (DNA): TGTGCCAGCAGTTCGCCTAGCGGGAGGGGCAATGAGCAGTTCTTC.

This clone appeared a single time. The chain recombines TRBV28 with TRBJ1-2; TRBD1 might be the D (5 bases). This CDR3 region has 13 residues. Trimming took 3 bases from V and 6 from J, leaving 11 bases between them. Germline CDR1 reads MDHEN; CDR2 reads SYDVKM. CDR3 sequence: CASSFRRGDGYTF. The CDR3 DNA sequence: TGTGCCAGCAGTTTCAGGAGGGGCGATGGCTACACCTTC.

The V and J genes are TRBV3-1 (or the pseudogene TRBV3-2) and TRBJ2-7; 8 bases are shared with TRBD2. V shed 0 bases and J 6 bases; nucleotides not matched to a gene: 7. The CDR3 covers 15 residues. CDR1 is LGHDT, CDR2 YNNKEL, per germline (reference sequence). The CDR3 reads CASSQDSSGGAEQYF. The CDR3 DNA is TGTGCCAGCAGCCAAGACTCCAGCGGGGGAGCCGAGCAGTACTTC.

The V gene is TRBV7-3, the J gene TRBJ2-1, with D tentatively TRBD2 (5 bases). The CDR3 spans 14 residues. The germline V gene encodes CDR1 SGHTA and CDR2 FQGTGA. V lost 4 bases to trimming and J lost 8 bases, with 15 bases between them. The CDR3 loop is CASSSPGELDEQFF. For the CDR3, the DNA is TGTGCCAGCAGCTCCCCCGGGGAGCTGGATGAGCAGTTCTTC.

DNA for the CDR3: TGTGCCAGCTCACCTATCCCTGGACAGAGCTCCTACGAGCAGTACTTC. This translates into CASSPIPGQSSYEQYF. The rearrangement uses TRBV18 and TRBJ2-7; a weak D match, TRBD1 (6 bases). The CDR3 is 16 residues long. The V end was cut by 3 bases, the J end by 0 bases, with 15 bases between. From germline, CDR1 is KGHSH and CDR2 LQKENI.

V is TRBV6-1 and J is TRBJ2-3; 7 positions agree with TRBD1. J gave up 5 bases and V 3 bases, and 8 bases lay outside the gene matches. Germline-derived CDR1 and CDR2 are MNHNS and SASEGT. The CDR3 is 15 residues long. CDR3 sequence (DNA): TGTGCCAGCAGTGAGACCGGGACAGTTTTAGATACGCAGTATTTT. As protein: CASSETGTVLDTQYF.

The rearrangement links TRBV5-1 to TRBJ1-2; D remains ambiguous. The CDR3 runs to 13 residues. Germline V gives CDR1 SGHRS, CDR2 YFSETQ. With 4 bases removed from V and 8 bases from J, the gap between germline ends came to 15 bases. The CDR3 sequence is CASSLAGMEGYTF. For the CDR3, the DNA is TGCGCCAGCAGCCTGGCGGGGATGGAAGGCTACACCTTC. The full variable domain, completed using reference TRBV5-1 and TRBJ1-2, is KAGVTQTPRYLIKTRGQQVTLSCSPISGHRSVSWYQQTPGQGLQFLFEYFSETQRNKGNFPGRFSGRQFSNSRSEMNVSTLELGDSALYLCASSLAGMEGYTFGSGTRLTVV.

The chain recombines TRBV29-1 with TRBJ2-3; 8 bases match TRBD1. This CDR3 spans 15 amino acids. CDR1 and CDR2 (germline): SQVTM, ANQGSEA. V shed 6 bases and J 4 bases; nucleotides not matched to a gene: 12. The CDR3 coding sequence is TGCAGCGTCGATACAGGGGGGCCTACAGCAGATACGCAGTATTTT. It translates to CSVDTGGPTADTQYF.

V and J are TRBV14 and TRBJ1-2; 8 bases map to TRBD1. This CDR3 has 16 amino acids. V dropped 2 bases and J dropped 4; count of bases not matched to a gene: 9. The germline V gene has CDR1 SGHDN and CDR2 FVKESK. CDR3 sequence (DNA): TGTGCCAGCAGCCAACCTTCTCGACAGGGGACCTATGGCTACACCTTC. The encoded protein is CASSQPSRQGTYGYTF.